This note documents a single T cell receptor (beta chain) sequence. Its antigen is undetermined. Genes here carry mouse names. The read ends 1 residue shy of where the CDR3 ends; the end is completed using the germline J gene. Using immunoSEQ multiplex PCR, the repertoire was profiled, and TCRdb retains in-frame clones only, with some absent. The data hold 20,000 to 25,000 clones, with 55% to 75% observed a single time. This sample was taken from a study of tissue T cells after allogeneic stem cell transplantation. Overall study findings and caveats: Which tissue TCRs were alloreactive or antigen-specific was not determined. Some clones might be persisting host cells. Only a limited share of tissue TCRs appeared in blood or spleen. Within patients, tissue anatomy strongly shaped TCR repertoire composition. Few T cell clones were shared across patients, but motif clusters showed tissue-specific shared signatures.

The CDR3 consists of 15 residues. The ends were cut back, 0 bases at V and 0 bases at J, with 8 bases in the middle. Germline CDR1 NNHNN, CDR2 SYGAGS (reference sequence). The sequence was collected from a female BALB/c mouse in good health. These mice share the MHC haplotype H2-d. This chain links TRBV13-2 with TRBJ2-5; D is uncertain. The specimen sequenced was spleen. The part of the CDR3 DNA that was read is TGTGCCAGCGGTGATGCCGGGGATAACCAAGACACCCAGTAC. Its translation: CASGDAGDNQDTQY. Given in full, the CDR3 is CASGDAGDNQDTQYF.